This entry describes one T cell receptor (beta chain). Its target is unknown. Trimming pared 0 bases from V and 4 bases from J, leaving 12 bases between. Germline V gene sequence: CDR1 MGHRA, CDR2 YSYEKL. There are 15 residues in the CDR3. The data were taken from a study of OX40 agonist ivuxolimab in advanced cancers. Whole-study findings and limits: The specificity for antigen of the expanded peripheral T cells was not determined.

Sequenced by immunoSEQ multiplex PCR; TCRdb stores in-frame clones only, minus some. Of more than 50,000 clones listed, over 80% were seen once; the top ten hold 3.7%. The V call is TRBV4-1, the J call TRBJ1-1; D uncertain. The source was CD4+ or CD8+ T cells sorted from blood, collected in a trial of the OX40 agonist ivuxolimab. This TCR derives from an adult with an advanced solid tumor such as melanoma, head and neck, liver or kidney cancer. CDR3 protein: CASSQDKALGTEAFF. The CDR3 nucleotides read TGCGCCAGCAGCCAAGACAAGGCCTTGGGCACTGAAGCTTTCTTT.